This T cell receptor beta chain was obtained from a study of blood T cell repertoires in COVID-19. TCRdb's copy holds only in-frame clones and misses some; the assay was immunoSEQ multiplex PCR. Of almost 200,000 clones listed, roughly 90% were seen once; the top ten hold approximately 7.6%. Symptom resolution, clearance, or two negative PCRs marked donors in Cohort 3 as recovered. Germline values: CDR1 SEHNR, CDR2 FQNEAQ (reference sequence). The V segment lost 5 bases and the J segment 0 bases; nucleotides outside the gene matches: 11. This CDR3 spans 17 amino acids. Sequenced material: PBMCs or T cells enriched from blood (not recorded which). The chain joins TRBV7-9 to TRBJ2-3; TRBD2 matches at 7 bases. This receptor was taken from a woman aged 18-29 years who had recovered from COVID-19. The CDR3 is CASSKERFGGSTDTQYF. In DNA, the CDR3 is TGTGCCAGCAGCAAAGAGAGGTTCGGGGGGAGCACAGATACGCAGTATTTT.